The T cell receptor (beta chain) under discussion was sequenced for a study of cytomegalovirus exposure and HLA in healthy donors (dated by TCRdb to about 2017). Study-wide context: According to an earlier analysis of a few hundred of the donors, about 180 million T cells yielded 117 million unique TCR beta sequences and approximately 300 Gb of sequence data. Roughly 290 gigabases of sequencing data and about 92 million unique TCR sequences made up an early release that covered 500 to 650 HLA-typed donors. Of the roughly 420 genotyped donors, less than 90% were placed in the genetic ancestry cluster associated with self-reported Caucasian donors. The study was designed to test whether signatures of past pathogen exposure could be identified by cataloging public T cell receptors. The study profiled the T cell repertoires of hundreds of subjects by immunosequencing and related them to cytomegalovirus serostatus. Besides the first cohort of 666 subjects, a separate validation cohort made up of roughly 120 different subjects was used. To predict cytomegalovirus infection status, the study combined high-throughput TCR immunosequencing, statistical association of individual TCRs with disease status, and machine learning. In a later analysis, previously published TCR beta repertoires from roughly 710 donors were re-analyzed and high-resolution HLA genotyping was added so that TCR occurrence patterns could be studied. In the later analysis, no new phenotypic data were used to find candidate immune exposures; instead, reliance was placed on TCR beta sequences and their occurrence across donors. In an earlier analysis of roughly 600 of the donors, high-throughput TCR beta sequencing was used to judge whether each TCR beta V gene segment behaved as functional or pseudogenic. Donor age, sex, ethnicity and CMV serostatus were compiled alongside the repertoire data. A later genetic analysis used genome-wide SNP genotypes for about 65% of the 666 donors, treating that subset as a discovery cohort. All discovery cohort repertoires had been generated using a single sequencing platform. Class I and class II HLA loci were covered by the typing at four-digit resolution. The number of donors typed differed by locus, with about 629-630 for A, B, C, DRB1 and DQB1, 522 for DQA1, nearly 610 for DPA1, and approximately 470 for DPB1. Four or five DR-DQ haplotypes were treated as single units for association and clustering because of strong linkage in the cohort. Among roughly 400 genotyped donors of the cohort, an average of about 220,000 unique TCR beta nucleotide sequences was sequenced per donor, of which about 19% were non-productive.

The full study reports these points: According to the authors, the approach could potentially be generalized to other disease states and immunological phenotypes. Compared with the approximately 600-donor mean, donors in an Asian-associated ancestry cluster had fewer N-insertions in productive TCRs, according to a later genetic analysis. Some IMGT-functional V segments, including TRBV6-2 and TRBV6-3, could not be told apart with the 87-base-pair reads, so those segments were excluded. A further reported finding was that TCR beta sequences accurately predicted the HLA-A and HLA-B alleles for most subjects in the first cohort. Most TCR sequences were seen in very few donors, while some public TCRs were found in many individuals. In an earlier analysis of roughly 500 of the donors, most TCR beta V segments appeared in productive rearrangements about 90% or about 30% of the time, broadly matching IMGT annotations. Because counts were too low, around 18 rarely observed V segments, including chromosome 9 orphons, were left out of the earlier analysis of approximately 500 of the donors. In the study, around 160 TCR beta chains were listed as associated with cytomegalovirus. Linkage disequilibrium might explain the correlated functional status among segregating V segments, but an unknown experimental factor could not be excluded. In a later analysis, some 18,000 TCR beta sequences were associated with specific HLA alleles at a false discovery rate of 0.05. In vitro tests confirmed that three of the cytomegalovirus-associated TCR beta chains recognize cytomegalovirus antigens. Because HLA typing was unavailable for some donors at each locus, only the typed subset was used in association tests. According to a later analysis, parvovirus B19, influenza, CMV and Epstein-Barr virus appeared linked to several top co-occurrence clusters. When HLA alleles, especially DR and DQ, strongly co-occurred, TCR associations were difficult to assign to individual alleles. Only TCR beta chains were sequenced in this cohort, and the absence of alpha or paired-chain data limited detectable features. Roughly uniform sequencing depth across donors was assumed in presence/absence analyses, although this assumption may not hold. Immune exposure information for the cohort was limited to CMV serostatus. V-gene and J-gene trimming of TCR beta chains was associated with a missense DCLRE1C variant in a later genetic analysis, and the association was replicated in an independent cohort. A cluster of highly shared sequence variants was judged likely to represent a technical artifact of the sequencing pipeline. A later analysis found that most CMV-associated TCR beta chains appeared HLA-restricted, with HLA associations seemingly driven largely by CMV exposure. In both the original and validation cohorts, the classifier was reported to diagnose cytomegalovirus status with high specificity and sensitivity. In a later analysis, TCR association rates were found to vary across HLA loci, with the most associated TCRs seen for DRB1 alleles and the fewest for HLA-C alleles. A later analysis found that HLA-associated TCR beta chains were more clonally expanded and had lower generation probabilities than equally common non-associated chains.

Sequences MNHEY (CDR1) and SVGAGI (CDR2) are obtained from the germline V gene. The CDR3 numbers 14 residues from cysteine through phenylalanine. Only CDR3 DNA remains: 42 bases, in frame from the first base. The trim is 6 bases for V and 1 base for J, with a gap of 9 bases between the germline ends. The cohort consisted of approximately 690 healthy bone marrow donors. At the time of sampling, all cohort members were nominally healthy, though unrecorded immune exposures were likely present. The donor was CMV seropositive and was included in the group of 270 or so seropositive cohort members. Each donor provided a peripheral blood sample, and peripheral blood mononuclear cells were used for TCR beta sequencing. The Qiagen DNeasy Blood Extraction Kit was used to extract genomic DNA from the blood cell samples. This clone occurred a few times. Its antigen specificity is not known. No base quality information exists; no much larger clone differs at one position.

Libraries came from the immunoSEQ multiplex PCR assay. For the multiplex PCR, a mixture combining 60 forward primers for TCR Vbeta segments and 13 reverse primers for TCR Jbeta segments was used. The CDR3 region of rearranged TCR beta genes was amplified from genomic DNA with a multiplex PCR assay. On the Illumina HiSeq System, the amplified TCR beta libraries were sequenced as 87-base-pair reads. Processing in the source paper ran as follows. In a later analysis, some 80 million unique TCR beta chains were counted across the approximately 670 repertoires, and about 9.9 million of these chains were shared by at least two donors. Raw reads were error-corrected and collapsed into unique sequences by a nearest-neighbor algorithm in which closely related sequences were merged to remove PCR and sequencing errors. CDR3 sequences were aligned to IMGT reference sequences to assign V, D and J gene segments. For a sequence to be retained, a match of at least six nucleotides was required to both a V gene segment and a J gene segment. A rearrangement counted as productive if the CDR3 had no stop codons and remained in frame with V and J, and every other rearrangement counted as non-productive. Following IMGT convention, CDR3 was defined as the stretch from the second conserved V-encoded cysteine up to the conserved J-encoded phenylalanine. In an earlier analysis of around 600 of the donors, sequences lacking an unambiguous match to a single V gene segment were excluded. In an earlier analysis of about 590 of the donors, a V segment was called functional when productive rearrangements were above 56.7%, and segregating when the standard deviation between donors exceeded 5%. To diagnose cytomegalovirus status from the catalog of TCR beta chain sequences, a statistical classification framework was built. A later analysis assigned V and J genes by comparing TCR nucleotide sequences with IMGT/GENE-DB human TR gene sequences. The TCRdist pipeline was used in a later analysis to assign CDR3 sequences and most-parsimonious VDJ recombination scenarios. In a later analysis, each TCR beta chain was defined by its CDR3 amino acid sequence together with its V-gene family, and reads without a unique V-gene family were excluded. In a later analysis, nearly 600 highly shared, low-generation-probability nucleotide sequences were removed to address suspected cross-contamination and a sequencing artifact. In a later analysis, a clonal expansion index for each public chain was calculated from normalized within-repertoire ranks of inferred template counts. Generation probabilities in a later analysis came from a VDJ recombination model fitted to out-of-frame rearrangements, and those results were checked against IGoR. In a later analysis, hypergeometric tests were used to score TCR-TCR, TCR-HLA and TCR-CMV co-occurrence, with a repertoire-size bias correction applied to TCR pairs. False discovery rates were estimated in a later analysis by permuting HLA or CMV assignments 20 times. In a later analysis, co-occurring TCRs were grouped with DBSCAN, and TCRdist sequence similarity was added when clustering was performed within HLA-allele-positive subsets. Co-occurrence clustering excluded repertoires with fewer than 30,000 or more than 120,000 public chains, plus five with anomalous nucleotide sharing. The clones in this table, taken by TCRdb from immuneACCESS, are in-frame only. Not every clone is retained; where verified, under half of the shortfall comes from an unresolved V gene, and the cause of the rest is unknown. Clonal size and the V and J genes are those of that table, whereas D and trimming came from the DNA. Present in this sample are 100,000 to 150,000 clones, roughly 80% of which were seen just once. The top ten clones comprise 20% of the sample.

The sequence came from a man aged 18 to 29 in good health and CMV-seropositive. The sequencing sample was made of PBMCs. The sequence joins TRBV6-5 to TRBJ2-2; the D gene assignment is ambiguous. CDR3 reads: CASRTSRNTGELFF. The sequenced DNA: TGTGCCAGCAGGACGTCTAGGAACACCGGGGAGCTGTTTTTT.